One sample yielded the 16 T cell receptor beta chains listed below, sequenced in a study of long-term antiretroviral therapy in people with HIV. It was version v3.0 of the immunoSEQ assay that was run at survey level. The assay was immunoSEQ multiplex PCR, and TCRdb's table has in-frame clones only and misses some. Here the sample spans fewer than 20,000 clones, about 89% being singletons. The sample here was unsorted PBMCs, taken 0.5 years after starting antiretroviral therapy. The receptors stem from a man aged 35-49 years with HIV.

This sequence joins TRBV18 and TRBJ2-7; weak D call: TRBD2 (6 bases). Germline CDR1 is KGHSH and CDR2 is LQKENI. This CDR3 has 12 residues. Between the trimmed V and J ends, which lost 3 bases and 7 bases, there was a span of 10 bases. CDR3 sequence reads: CASSPLGGEQYF. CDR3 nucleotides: TGTGCCAGCTCACCTCTGGGGGGTGAGCAGTACTTC.

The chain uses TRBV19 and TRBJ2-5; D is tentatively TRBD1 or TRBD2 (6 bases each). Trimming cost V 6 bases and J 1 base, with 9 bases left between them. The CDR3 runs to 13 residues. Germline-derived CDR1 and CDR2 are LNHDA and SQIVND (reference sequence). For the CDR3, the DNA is TGTGCCAGTAGCGGGGGCCTCCAAGAGACCCAGTACTTC. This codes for CASSGGLQETQYF.

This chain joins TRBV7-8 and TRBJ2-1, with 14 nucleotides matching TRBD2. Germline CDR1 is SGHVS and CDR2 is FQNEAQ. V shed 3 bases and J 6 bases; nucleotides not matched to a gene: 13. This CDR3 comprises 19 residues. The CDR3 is CASSLETPGLAGGGNEQFF. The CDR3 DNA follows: TGTGCCAGCAGCTTGGAGACGCCTGGACTAGCGGGGGGCGGCAATGAGCAGTTCTTC.

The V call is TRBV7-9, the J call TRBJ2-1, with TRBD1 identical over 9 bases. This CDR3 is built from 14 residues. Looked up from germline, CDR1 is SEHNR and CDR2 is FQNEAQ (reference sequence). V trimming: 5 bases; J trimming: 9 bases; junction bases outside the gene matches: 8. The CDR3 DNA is TGTGCCAGCAGCCCCCGGACAGGGGAGGGTGAGCAGTTCTTC. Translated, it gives CASSPRTGEGEQFF. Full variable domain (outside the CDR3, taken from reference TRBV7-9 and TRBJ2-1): DTGVSQNPRHKITKRGQNVTFRCDPISEHNRLYWYRQTLGQGPEFLTYFQNEAQLEKSRLLSDRFSAERPKGSFSTLEIQRTEQGDSAMYLCASSPRTGEGEQFFGPGTRLTVL.

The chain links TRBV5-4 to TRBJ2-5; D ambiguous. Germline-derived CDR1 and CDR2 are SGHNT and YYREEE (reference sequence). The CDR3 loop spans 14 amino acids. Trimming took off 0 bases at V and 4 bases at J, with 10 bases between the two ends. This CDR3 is CASSLAGVRETQYF. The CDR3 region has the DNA TGTGCCAGCAGCTTGGCCGGAGTCAGAGAGACCCAGTACTTC.

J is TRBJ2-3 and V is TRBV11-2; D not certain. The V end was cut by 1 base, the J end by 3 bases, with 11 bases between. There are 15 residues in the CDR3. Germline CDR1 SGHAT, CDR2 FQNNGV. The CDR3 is CASSLVLLRTDTQYF. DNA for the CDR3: TGTGCCAGCAGCTTAGTCTTATTGAGGACAGATACGCAGTATTTT.

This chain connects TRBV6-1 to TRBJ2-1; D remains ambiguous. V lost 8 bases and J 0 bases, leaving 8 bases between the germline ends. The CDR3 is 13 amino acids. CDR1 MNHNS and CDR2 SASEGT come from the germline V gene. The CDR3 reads CASDRASYNEQFF. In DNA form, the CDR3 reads TGTGCCAGCGACCGAGCCTCCTACAATGAGCAGTTCTTC.

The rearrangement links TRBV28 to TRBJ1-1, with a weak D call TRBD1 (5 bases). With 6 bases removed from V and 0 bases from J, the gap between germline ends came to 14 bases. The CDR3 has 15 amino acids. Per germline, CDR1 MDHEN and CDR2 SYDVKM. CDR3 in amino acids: CASSLGAGMNTEAFF. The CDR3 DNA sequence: TGTGCCAGCAGCCTCGGGGCAGGGATGAACACTGAAGCTTTCTTT.

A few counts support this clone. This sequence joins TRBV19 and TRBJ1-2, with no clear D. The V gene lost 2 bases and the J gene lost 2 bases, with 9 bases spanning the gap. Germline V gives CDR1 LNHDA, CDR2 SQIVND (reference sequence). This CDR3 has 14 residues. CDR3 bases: TGTGCCAGTAGTATATGGAACCAAAACTATGGCTACACCTTC. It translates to CASSIWNQNYGYTF.

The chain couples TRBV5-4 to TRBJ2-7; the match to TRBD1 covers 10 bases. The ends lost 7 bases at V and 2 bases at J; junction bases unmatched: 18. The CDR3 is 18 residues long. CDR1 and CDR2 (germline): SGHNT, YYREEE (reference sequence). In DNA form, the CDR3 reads TGTGCCAGCTACACTTTGGCGGGACAGGGGTTATCCACCTACGAGCAGTACTTC. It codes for CASYTLAGQGLSTYEQYF.

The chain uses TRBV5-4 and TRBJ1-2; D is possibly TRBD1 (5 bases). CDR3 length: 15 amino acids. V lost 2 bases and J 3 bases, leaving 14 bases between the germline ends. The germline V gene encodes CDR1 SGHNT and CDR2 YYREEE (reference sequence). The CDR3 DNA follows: TGTGCCAGCAGCTTCGGACCGGGGGAGGACTATGGCTACACCTTC. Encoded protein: CASSFGPGEDYGYTF.

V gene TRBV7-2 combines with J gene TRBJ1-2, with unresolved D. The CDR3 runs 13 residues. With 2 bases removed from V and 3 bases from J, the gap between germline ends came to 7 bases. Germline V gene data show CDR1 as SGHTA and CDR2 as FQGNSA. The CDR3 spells CASSLSVDYGYTF. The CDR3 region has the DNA TGTGCCAGCAGCTTAAGTGTCGACTATGGCTACACCTTC.

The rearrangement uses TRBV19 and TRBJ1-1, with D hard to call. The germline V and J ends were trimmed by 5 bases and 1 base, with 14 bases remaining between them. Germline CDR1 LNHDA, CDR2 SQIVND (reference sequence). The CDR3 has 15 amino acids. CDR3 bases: TGTGCCAGTAGTGCCTCGGCCCGAGGGAACACTGAAGCTTTCTTT. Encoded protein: CASSASARGNTEAFF.

CDR3 DNA sequence: TGTGCCAGTTCTATGGGACACATCACCGGGGAGCTGTTTTTT. This codes for CASSMGHITGELFF. V and J are TRBV19 and TRBJ2-2; D perhaps matches TRBD1 (6 bases). V lost 8 bases, J lost 4 bases, and 14 bases lay in between. CDR3 length: 14 amino acids. Germline loops: CDR1 LNHDA, CDR2 SQIVND (reference sequence).

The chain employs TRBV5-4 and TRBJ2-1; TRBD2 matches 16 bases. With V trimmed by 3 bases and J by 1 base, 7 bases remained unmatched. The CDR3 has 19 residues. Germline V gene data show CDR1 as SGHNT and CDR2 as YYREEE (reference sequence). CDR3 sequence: CASSSGLAGGYGSYNEQFF. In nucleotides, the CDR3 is TGTGCCAGCAGCTCGGGACTAGCGGGGGGGTACGGGTCCTACAATGAGCAGTTCTTC.

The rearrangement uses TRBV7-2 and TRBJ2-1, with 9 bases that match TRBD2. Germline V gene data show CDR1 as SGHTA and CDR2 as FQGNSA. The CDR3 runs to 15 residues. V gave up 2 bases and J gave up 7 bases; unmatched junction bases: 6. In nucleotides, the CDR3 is TGTGCCAGCAGCTTAAGGCCTAGCGGGATTAATGAGCAGTTCTTC. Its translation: CASSLRPSGINEQFF.